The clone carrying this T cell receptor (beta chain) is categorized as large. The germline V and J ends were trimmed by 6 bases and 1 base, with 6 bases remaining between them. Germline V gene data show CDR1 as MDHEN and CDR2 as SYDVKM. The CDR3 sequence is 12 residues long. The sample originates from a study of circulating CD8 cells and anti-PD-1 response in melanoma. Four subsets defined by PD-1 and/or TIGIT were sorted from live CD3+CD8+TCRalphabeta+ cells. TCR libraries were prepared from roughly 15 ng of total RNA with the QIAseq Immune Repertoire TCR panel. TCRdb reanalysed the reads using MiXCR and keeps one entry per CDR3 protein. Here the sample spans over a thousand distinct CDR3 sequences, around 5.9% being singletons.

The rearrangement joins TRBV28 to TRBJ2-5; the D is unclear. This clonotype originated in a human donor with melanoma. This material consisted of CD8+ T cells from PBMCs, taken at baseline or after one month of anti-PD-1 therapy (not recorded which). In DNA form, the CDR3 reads TGTGCCAGCAGGGGGTTCCAAGAGACCCAGTACTTC. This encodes CASRGFQETQYF.